The next 32 T cell receptor beta chains were all read from a single sample in a study of breast tumors, draining lymph nodes, adjacent tissues. The lymph nodes were axillary draining lymph nodes from breast cancer patients. Using its own MiXCR run on the multiplex PCR reads, TCRdb lists one record per CDR3 protein. The sample carries about 270,000 distinct CDR3 sequences, about 33% recorded once. Sequences were obtained from axillary lymph node tissue. Receptor source: a female donor with breast cancer. Some clones in this sample may be carry-over from other donors' samples.

With respect to this clonotype: A much larger clone lies one base from this, so it may be a read error. The CDR3 does not close with the conserved phenylalanine or tryptophan, likely indicating a read error. The gene calls are TRBV9 and TRBJ2-3, with 13 nucleotides matching TRBD2. Germline trimming cut 0 bases from V and 0 bases from J; bases unmatched to any gene: 7. The CDR3 has 19 residues. CDR1 SGDLS and CDR2 YYNGEE come from the germline V gene. CDR3 amino acids: CASSVASGTSGTSTDTQYS. Here the CDR3 DNA reads TGTGCCAGCAGCGTAGCCTCAGGGACTAGCGGGACTAGCACAGATACGCAGTATTCT.

This clonotype was observed at least ten times. This chain uses TRBV24-1 with TRBJ2-1, with 12 bases aligning to TRBD2. Losses at the gene ends were 7 bases for V and 4 bases for J; bases not matched to a gene: 4. The CDR3 has 15 amino acids. Germline CDR1 reads KGHDR; CDR2 reads SFDVKD. This CDR3 reads CATSSGTSGYNEQFF. Here the CDR3 DNA reads TGTGCCACCAGCTCCGGGACTAGCGGGTACAATGAGCAGTTCTTC.

This chain uses TRBV6-4 with TRBJ1-2, with D possibly TRBD1 on 5 matching bases. The CDR3 is made up of 17 amino acids. Germline assignment: CDR1 MRHNA and CDR2 SNTAGT. The V gene lost 0 bases and the J gene lost 6 bases, with 20 bases spanning the gap. The DNA of the CDR3 is TGTGCCAGCAGTGACTCCGGACGGGGGGTAACCGGGGATGGCTACACCTTC. It translates to CASSDSGRGVTGDGYTF.

This clonotype was picked up many times. The V call is TRBV29-1, the J call TRBJ2-1; no reliable D call. Trimming removed 4 bases at V and 3 bases at J, with 7 bases between. Germline CDR1 and CDR2: SQVTM and ANQGSEA. The CDR3 runs 12 residues. The CDR3 DNA is TGCAGCGTTGTCCCCCGCTACAATGAGCAGTTCTTC. Residues: CSVVPRYNEQFF.

This clonotype was picked up many times. The chain couples TRBV5-8 to TRBJ2-7; 8 bases fit TRBD1. The CDR3 is made up of 15 amino acids. The germline CDR1 and CDR2 sequences are SGHTS and YDEGEE. The V gene end was trimmed by 4 bases and the J gene end by 3 bases; junction bases not matched to a gene: 9. The CDR3 DNA is TGTGCCAGCAGCCCCGGACAGGGACAGGTCTACGAGCAGTACTTC. Translation gives CASSPGQGQVYEQYF.

The V and J genes are TRBV6-6 and TRBJ2-5, with D perhaps matching TRBD2 (7 bases). The germline V and J ends were trimmed by 6 bases and 4 bases, with 15 bases remaining between them. CDR1 and CDR2 (germline): MNHNY, SVGAGI (reference sequence). The CDR3 runs to 14 residues. CDR3 loop: CASRTVRGGETQYF. The CDR3 nucleotides are TGTGCCAGCAGGACGGTGAGGGGGGGAGAGACCCAGTACTTC.

The CDR3 DNA is TGTGCCTGGGGGACAGGCCCCTACGAGCAGTACTTC. Translating gives CAWGTGPYEQYF. This chain uses TRBV30 with TRBJ2-7; 8 nucleotides agree with TRBD1. CDR3 length: 12 amino acids. V lost 5 bases to trimming and J lost 2 bases; unmatched junction nucleotides: 2. The germline V gene has CDR1 GTSNPN and CDR2 SVGIG (reference sequence). The full variable domain, with the rest looked up from reference TRBV30 and TRBJ2-7, is SQTIHQWPATLVQPVGSPLSLECTVEGTSNPNLYWYRQAAGRGLQLLFYSVGIGQISSEVPQNLSASRPQDRQFILSSKKLLLSDSGFYLCAWGTGPYEQYFGPGTRLTVT.

This clonotype was picked up many times. The V and J genes are TRBV2 and TRBJ2-1, with 7 bases lining up with TRBD1. CDR3 length: 14 amino acids. After removal of 6 bases from V and 3 bases from J, the junction contained 5 bases not matched to a gene. The germline V gene encodes CDR1 SNHLY and CDR2 FYNNEI. The CDR3 is CASRGTVYYNEQFF. The CDR3 coding sequence is TGTGCCAGCAGGGGGACAGTCTACTACAATGAGCAGTTCTTC.

Many counts were recorded for this clonotype. The chain is built from TRBV29-1 and TRBJ2-2; 9 bases line up with TRBD2. The V gene's germline CDR1 is SQVTM and CDR2 ANQGSEA. The CDR3 loop spans 13 amino acids. The J segment lost 6 bases and the V segment lost 6 bases, leaving 5 bases of the junction unmatched. DNA of the CDR3: TGCAGCGTCTTACTAGCGGGTCCCGGGGAGCTGTTTTTT. Translating gives CSVLLAGPGELFF.

The chain links TRBV29-1 to TRBJ2-7, with 10 bases identical to TRBD2. The CDR3 is 15 residues long. Trimming removed 2 bases from V and 2 bases from J; junction bases left unmatched: 6. CDR1 is SQVTM, CDR2 ANQGSEA, per germline. The DNA of the CDR3 is TGCAGCGTTGAACTAGCGGGAGCGGAACCCTACGAGCAGTACTTC. It translates to CSVELAGAEPYEQYF.

This clonotype was seen at least ten times. This sequence joins TRBV7-9 and TRBJ2-7; a possible D gene is TRBD1 (6 bases). CDR3 length: 16 residues. The V and J ends lost 4 bases and 5 bases respectively, with 21 bases between them. Germline V gene lookup returns CDR1 SEHNR and CDR2 FQNEAQ (reference sequence). CDR3 DNA: TGTGCCAGCAGCTCACCTAGGCTACAGGGCTACAACGAGCAGTACTTC. Translating it yields CASSSPRLQGYNEQYF.

Concerning this clonotype: Possible read error: a much larger clone is one base away. This chain uses TRBV20-1 with TRBJ2-7; 7 nucleotides match TRBD2. CDR3 length: 13 amino acids. From germline, CDR1 is DFQATT and CDR2 SNEGSKA (reference sequence). The CDR3: CSAPGLSSYEHYF. In DNA, the CDR3 is TGCAGTGCTCCGGGACTAAGTTCTTACGAGCATTACTTC.

This clonotype occurred once. A read error is possible here, since a much larger clone lies one base away. The chain has TRBV19 and TRBJ2-7; a possible D gene is TRBD1 (5 bases). Germline CDR1 is LNHDA and CDR2 is SQIVND (reference sequence). The CDR3 runs 13 residues. The CDR3 here is CASSIAGLGEQCF. In nucleotides, the CDR3 is TGTGCCAGTAGTATCGCAGGGCTTGGCGAGCAGTGCTTC.

The genes are TRBV27 and TRBJ1-3, with 7 positions matching TRBD1. With V trimmed by 6 bases and J by 3 bases, 5 bases remained unmatched. The germline V gene has CDR1 MNHEY and CDR2 SMNVEV (reference sequence). The CDR3 totals 14 residues. In nucleotides, the CDR3 is TGTGCCAGCAGGCAGGGGGGATTTGGAAACACCATATATTTT. Translating it yields CASRQGGFGNTIYF.

Ten or more counts support this clonotype. V is TRBV10-1 and J is TRBJ2-7, with D uncertain. V gave up 4 bases and J gave up 4 bases, with 8 bases separating them. The germline V gene encodes CDR1 WNHNN and CDR2 SYGVQD (reference sequence). CDR3 size: 12 residues. The CDR3 protein is CASSGTLYEQYF. In DNA form, the CDR3 reads TGCGCCAGCAGTGGGACCTTGTACGAGCAGTACTTC.

This clonotype was picked up many times. The rearrangement links TRBV7-8 to TRBJ2-3, with D possibly TRBD1 on 6 matching bases. From germline, CDR1 is SGHVS and CDR2 FQNEAQ. CDR3 length: 15 amino acids. Trimming stripped 3 bases from V and 2 bases from J, with 12 bases between. CDR3 nucleotide sequence: TGTGCCAGCAGCTTGGACAGCAGAACCACAGATACGCAGTATTTT. Protein sequence: CASSLDSRTTDTQYF.

Remarks on this clonotype: The CDR3 does not close with the conserved phenylalanine or tryptophan, likely indicating a read error. This chain connects TRBV19 to TRBJ1-6; TRBD1 agrees at 7 bases. Trimming cost V 3 bases and J 10 bases; bases outside gene matches: 12. This CDR3 comprises 16 residues. The germline V gene has CDR1 LNHDA and CDR2 SQIVND (reference sequence). The chain's CDR3 is CASSIPTGEGNSPLHS. The CDR3, as DNA: TGTGCCAGTAGTATTCCCACAGGGGAAGGTAACTCACCCCTCCACTCT.

This clonotype was detected ten times or more. The chain uses TRBV5-1 and TRBJ2-3; D is undetermined. The ends were cut back, 4 bases at V and 0 bases at J, with 9 bases in the middle. Germline assignment: CDR1 SGHRS and CDR2 YFSETQ. The CDR3 is 14 amino acids. The CDR3, as DNA: TGCGCCAGCAGCGAGAAGACTAGCACAGATACGCAGTATTTT. This codes for CASSEKTSTDTQYF.

The chain employs TRBV19 and TRBJ1-5; 8 nucleotides align to TRBD1. Unmatched junction bases numbered 7, after V lost 9 bases and J lost 6 bases. The CDR3 has 13 amino acids. Germline CDR1 reads LNHDA; CDR2 reads SQIVND (reference sequence). CDR3 bases: TGTGCCAGCAGCAAACAGGGGGGTCAGCCCCAGCATTTT. Translating it yields CASSKQGGQPQHF.

With regard to this clonotype: Without the conserved terminal phenylalanine or tryptophan, this CDR3 likely stems from a read error. It is unclear where the CDR3 begins or ends on the DNA, so no DNA is shown, and the CDR3 is as TCRdb lists it. The chain combines TRBV7-2 with TRBJ1-2; the DNA was not compared with TRBD1, the D call given in the table. Germline V gene sequence: CDR1 SGHTA, CDR2 FQGNSA. The CDR3 sequence runs 14 residues, both termini included. CDR3 residues: CASSPGRLTMATPS.

There are many counts of this clonotype. The gene calls are TRBV15 and TRBJ1-5; D might be TRBD1 (6 bases). The CDR3 contains 14 residues. Trimming cost V 0 bases and J 9 bases, with 12 bases left between them. The germline gives CDR1 LNHNV, CDR2 YYDKDF (reference sequence). Here the CDR3 DNA reads TGTGCCACCAGCAGAGATCGGGGGCTCCGGCCCCAGCATTTT. Translating it yields CATSRDRGLRPQHF. Looking up the rest from reference TRBV15 and TRBJ1-5 gives the full variable domain: DAMVIQNPRYQVTQFGKPVTLSCSQTLNHNVMYWYQQKSSQAPKLLFHYYDKDFNNEADTPDNFQSRRPNTSFCFLDIRSPGLGDTAMYLCATSRDRGLRPQHFGDGTRLSIL.

In its sample, this clonotype was seen many times. The chain is built from TRBV7-8 and TRBJ2-5; maybe TRBD2 (6 bases). The CDR3 covers 13 residues. Trimming took off 5 bases at V and 7 bases at J, with 14 bases between the two ends. CDR1 SGHVS and CDR2 FQNEAQ come from the germline V gene. CDR3 coding DNA: TGTGCCAGCAGCCCCGGGAGTGGGGTGACCCAGTACTTC. This codes for CASSPGSGVTQYF.

The CDR3 DNA sequence: TGTGCCAGCAGTGCGTCAGGGGTCACTGAAGCTTTCTTT. Residues: CASSASGVTEAFF. The chain joins TRBV6-1 to TRBJ1-1; D might be TRBD1 (6 bases). The germline V and J ends were trimmed by 4 bases and 4 bases, with 10 bases remaining between them. CDR1 is MNHNS and CDR2 is SASEGT in the germline V gene. The CDR3 spans 13 residues.

The CDR3 sequence: CASSWGIRGVTIYF. CDR3 coding DNA: TGTGCCAGTAGTTGGGGGATTCGCGGTGTTACCATATATTTT. V is TRBV19 and J is TRBJ1-3; D perhaps matches TRBD1 (5 bases). Germline V gene data show CDR1 as LNHDA and CDR2 as SQIVND (reference sequence). The V gene lost 5 bases and the J gene lost 10 bases, with 18 bases spanning the gap. The CDR3 spans 14 residues.

This clonotype has ten or more counts. As DNA, the CDR3 is TGTGCCAGCAGCTTAGTAGGGAGAGCCTACGAGCAGTACTTC. It is translated as CASSLVGRAYEQYF. V and J are TRBV11-3 and TRBJ2-7; tentatively, D is TRBD2 (5 bases). V lost 1 base to trimming and J lost 2 bases, with 9 bases between them. From germline, CDR1 is SGHNT and CDR2 YENEEA. This CDR3 is 14 amino acids long.

In this sample, this clonotype turned up many times. The chain carries TRBV19 and TRBJ2-1; tentative D call: TRBD2 (6 bases). Germline values: CDR1 LNHDA, CDR2 SQIVND (reference sequence). V gave up 2 bases and J gave up 2 bases, with 7 bases separating them. The CDR3 covers 14 residues. CDR3 region: CASSIKRAYNEQFF. DNA of the CDR3: TGTGCCAGTAGTATAAAGCGGGCCTACAATGAGCAGTTCTTC.

In its sample, this clonotype was seen many times. The chain couples TRBV19 to TRBJ2-1, with TRBD2 matching 8 bases. Germline V gene lookup returns CDR1 LNHDA and CDR2 SQIVND (reference sequence). CDR3 length equals 16 residues. Germline trimming cut 5 bases from V and 3 bases from J; bases unmatched to any gene: 9. DNA of the CDR3: TGTGCCAGTAGTCGATACGGCGGGGGGATCTACAATGAGCAGTTCTTC. This sequence encodes CASSRYGGGIYNEQFF.

This clonotype was observed at least ten times. The gene calls are TRBV9 and TRBJ2-7; D gene uncertain. The CDR3 length is 14 residues. The V gene lost 4 bases and the J gene lost 0 bases, with 11 bases spanning the gap. CDR1 is SGDLS and CDR2 is YYNGEE in the germline V gene. The CDR3 DNA is TGTGCCAGCAGCCCTAGGCAGAGCTCCTACGAGCAGTACTTC. It codes for CASSPRQSSYEQYF.

This clonotype was seen only a few times. This could be a read error, since a much larger clone is one nucleotide away. The chain uses TRBV7-3 and TRBJ2-5; D perhaps matches TRBD1 (5 bases). The CDR3 loop spans 15 amino acids. CDR1 and CDR2 (germline): SGHTA, FQGTGA. The CDR3 DNA reads as TGTGCCAGCAGCTTAATAGCAGGGCGGCAAGAGACCCAGCACTTC. Translating it yields CASSLIAGRQETQHF.

This clonotype has ten or more counts. Here the CDR3 reads CASSLIAGPYEQYF. Written as DNA, the CDR3 is TGTGCCAGCAGCTTAATTGCGGGACCATACGAGCAGTACTTC. The chain couples TRBV5-5 to TRBJ2-7, with D tentatively TRBD2 (6 bases). This CDR3 is built from 14 residues. Germline CDR1 is SGHKS and CDR2 is YYEKEE (reference sequence). The ends were cut back, 2 bases at V and 4 bases at J, with 13 bases in the middle.

This clonotype was detected ten times or more. The chain links TRBV7-8 to TRBJ2-5; TRBD2 aligns across 8 bases. The CDR3 extends over 14 amino acids. CDR1 and CDR2 (germline): SGHVS, FQNEAQ. The CDR3 loop is CVGGRLHSGETQYF. DNA for the CDR3: TGTGTTGGCGGGAGGCTGCATAGTGGAGAGACCCAGTACTTC.

About this clonotype itself: Being one base from a much bigger clone, this may be a read error. This is likely a read error, given that the CDR3 carries no conserved phenylalanine or tryptophan at its end. The chain is built from TRBV11-2 and TRBJ1-2; possible D gene TRBD1, 5 bases. V shed 7 bases and J shed 3 bases, with 18 bases lying between them. CDR3 size: 15 residues. Germline assignment: CDR1 SGHAT and CDR2 FQNNGV. For the CDR3, the DNA is TGTGCCAGCAATCCGAGGGGAGTGACCTACTATGGCTACACCCTC. Its protein is CASNPRGVTYYGYTL.